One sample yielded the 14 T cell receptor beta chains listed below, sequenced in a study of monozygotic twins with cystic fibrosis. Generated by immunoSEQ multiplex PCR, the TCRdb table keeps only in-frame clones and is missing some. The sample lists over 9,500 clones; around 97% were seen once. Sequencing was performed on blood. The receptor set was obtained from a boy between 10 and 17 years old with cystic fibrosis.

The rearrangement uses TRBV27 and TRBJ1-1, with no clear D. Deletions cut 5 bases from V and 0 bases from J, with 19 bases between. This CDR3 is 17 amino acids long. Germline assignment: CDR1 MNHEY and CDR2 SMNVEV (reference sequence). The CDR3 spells CASSPTGLWGLNTEAFF. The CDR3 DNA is TGTGCCAGCAGTCCGACTGGGCTTTGGGGTCTGAACACTGAAGCTTTCTTT.

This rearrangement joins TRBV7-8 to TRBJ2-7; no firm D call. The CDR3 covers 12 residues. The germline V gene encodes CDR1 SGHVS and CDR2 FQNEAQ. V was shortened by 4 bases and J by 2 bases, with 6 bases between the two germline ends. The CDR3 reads CASSSRPYEQYF. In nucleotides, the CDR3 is TGTGCCAGCAGCTCTAGACCCTACGAGCAGTACTTC.

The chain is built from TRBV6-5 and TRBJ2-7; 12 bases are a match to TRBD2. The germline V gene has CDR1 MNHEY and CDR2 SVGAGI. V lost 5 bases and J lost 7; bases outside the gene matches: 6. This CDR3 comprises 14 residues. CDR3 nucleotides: TGTGCCAGCAGTGCGACTAGCGGGAGCTGGGAGCAGTACTTC. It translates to CASSATSGSWEQYF.

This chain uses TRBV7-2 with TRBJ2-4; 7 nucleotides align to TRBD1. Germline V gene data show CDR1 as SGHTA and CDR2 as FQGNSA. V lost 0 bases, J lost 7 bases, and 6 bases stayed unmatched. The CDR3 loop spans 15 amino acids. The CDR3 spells CASSLAAQGVNIQYF. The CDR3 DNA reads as TGTGCCAGCAGCTTAGCAGCTCAGGGGGTCAACATTCAGTACTTC. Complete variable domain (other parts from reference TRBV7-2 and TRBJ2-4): GAGVSQSPSNKVTEKGKDVELRCDPISGHTALYWYRQSLGQGLEFLIYFQGNSAPDKSGLPSDRFSAERTGGSVSTLTIQRTQQEDSAVYLCASSLAAQGVNIQYFGAGTRLSVL.

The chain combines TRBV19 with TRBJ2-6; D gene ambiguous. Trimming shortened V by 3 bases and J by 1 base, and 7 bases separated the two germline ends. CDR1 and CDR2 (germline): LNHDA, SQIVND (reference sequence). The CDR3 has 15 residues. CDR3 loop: CASSISRSGANVLTF. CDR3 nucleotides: TGTGCCAGTAGTATTAGCAGGTCTGGGGCCAACGTCCTGACTTTC.

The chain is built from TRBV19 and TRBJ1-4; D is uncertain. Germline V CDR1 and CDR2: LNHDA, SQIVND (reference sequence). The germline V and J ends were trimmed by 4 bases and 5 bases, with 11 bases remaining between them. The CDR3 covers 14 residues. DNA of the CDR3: TGTGCCAGTAGTAAGCGCACAGCGAATGAAAAACTGTTTTTT. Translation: CASSKRTANEKLFF.

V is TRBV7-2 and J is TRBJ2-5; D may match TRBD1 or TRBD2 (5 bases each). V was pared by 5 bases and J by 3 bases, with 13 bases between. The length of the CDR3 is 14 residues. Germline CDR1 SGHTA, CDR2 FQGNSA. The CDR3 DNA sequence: TGTGCCAGCAGCCCACTAGGGACGGAAGAGACCCAGTACTTC. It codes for CASSPLGTEETQYF.

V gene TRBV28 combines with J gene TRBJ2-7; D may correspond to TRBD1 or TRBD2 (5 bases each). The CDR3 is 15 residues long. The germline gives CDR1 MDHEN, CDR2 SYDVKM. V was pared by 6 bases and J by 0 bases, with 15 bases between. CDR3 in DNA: TGTGCCAGCAGACATACTAGGGGCCCCTCCTACGAGCAGTACTTC. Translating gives CASRHTRGPSYEQYF.

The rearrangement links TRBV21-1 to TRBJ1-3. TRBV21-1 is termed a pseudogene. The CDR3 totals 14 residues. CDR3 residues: CASSNRVSGNTIYF. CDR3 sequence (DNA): TGTGCCAGCAGCAATAGGGTCTCTGGAAACACCATATATTTT.

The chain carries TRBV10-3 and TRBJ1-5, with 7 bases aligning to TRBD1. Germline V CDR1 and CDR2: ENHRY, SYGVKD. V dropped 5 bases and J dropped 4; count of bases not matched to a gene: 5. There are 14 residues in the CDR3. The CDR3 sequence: CAISTGDPNQPQHF. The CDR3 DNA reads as TGTGCCATCAGTACAGGGGACCCGAATCAGCCCCAGCATTTT.

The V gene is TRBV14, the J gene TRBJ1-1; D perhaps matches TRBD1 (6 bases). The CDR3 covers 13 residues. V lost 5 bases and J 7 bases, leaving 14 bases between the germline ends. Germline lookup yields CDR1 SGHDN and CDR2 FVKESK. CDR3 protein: CASSLQQGFEAFF. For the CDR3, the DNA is TGTGCCAGCAGCTTACAGCAGGGGTTTGAAGCTTTCTTT.

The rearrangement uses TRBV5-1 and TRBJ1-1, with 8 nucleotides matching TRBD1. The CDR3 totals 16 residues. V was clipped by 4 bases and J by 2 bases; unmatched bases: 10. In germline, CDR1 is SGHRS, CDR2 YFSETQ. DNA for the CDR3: TGCGCCAGCAGCCCGCCTGGGACAGGAGTAAACACTGAAGCTTTCTTT. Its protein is CASSPPGTGVNTEAFF.

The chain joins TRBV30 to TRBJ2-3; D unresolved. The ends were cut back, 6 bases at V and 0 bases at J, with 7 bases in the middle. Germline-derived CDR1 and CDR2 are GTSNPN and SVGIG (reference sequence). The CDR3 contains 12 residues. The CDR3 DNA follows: TGTGCCTGCAAATATAGCACAGATACGCAGTATTTT. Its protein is CACKYSTDTQYF.

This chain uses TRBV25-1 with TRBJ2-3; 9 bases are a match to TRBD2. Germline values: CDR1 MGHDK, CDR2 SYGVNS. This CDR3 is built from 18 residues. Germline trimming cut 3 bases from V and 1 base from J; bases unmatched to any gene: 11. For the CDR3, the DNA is TGTGCCAGCAGTGAGTATGGCGGGGGGGCCGGGGGCACAGATACGCAGTATTTT. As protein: CASSEYGGGAGGTDTQYF.